The T cell receptor beta chain described here comes from a study of OX40 agonist ivuxolimab in advanced cancers. For the study at large: Antecedent anti-PD-1, anti-PD-L1 or anti-CTLA-4 therapy was permissible, with roughly 36% having received some.

Trimming removed 0 bases at V and 1 base at J, with 10 bases between. The CDR3 sequence is 15 residues long. Germline CDR1 reads SGHRS; CDR2 reads YFSETQ. General observations from the study: More expanded clones were seen, on average, in CD8+ T cells than in CD4+.

As to this clone: Its specificity is not known.

TCRdb's table, derived via immunoSEQ multiplex PCR, lists solely in-frame clones and lacks some. Counted here are about 72,000 clones, more than 80% occurring once; the ten biggest clones make up roughly 1%. The specimen comprised CD4+ or CD8+ T cells sorted from blood, sampled in a trial of the OX40 agonist ivuxolimab. This chain connects TRBV5-1 to TRBJ1-1, with D unresolved. The sequence derives from an adult with an advanced solid tumor such as melanoma, head and neck, liver or kidney cancer. The CDR3: CASSLGGSSNTEAFF. CDR3 bases: TGCGCCAGCAGCTTGGGTGGCTCCTCGAACACTGAAGCTTTCTTT.